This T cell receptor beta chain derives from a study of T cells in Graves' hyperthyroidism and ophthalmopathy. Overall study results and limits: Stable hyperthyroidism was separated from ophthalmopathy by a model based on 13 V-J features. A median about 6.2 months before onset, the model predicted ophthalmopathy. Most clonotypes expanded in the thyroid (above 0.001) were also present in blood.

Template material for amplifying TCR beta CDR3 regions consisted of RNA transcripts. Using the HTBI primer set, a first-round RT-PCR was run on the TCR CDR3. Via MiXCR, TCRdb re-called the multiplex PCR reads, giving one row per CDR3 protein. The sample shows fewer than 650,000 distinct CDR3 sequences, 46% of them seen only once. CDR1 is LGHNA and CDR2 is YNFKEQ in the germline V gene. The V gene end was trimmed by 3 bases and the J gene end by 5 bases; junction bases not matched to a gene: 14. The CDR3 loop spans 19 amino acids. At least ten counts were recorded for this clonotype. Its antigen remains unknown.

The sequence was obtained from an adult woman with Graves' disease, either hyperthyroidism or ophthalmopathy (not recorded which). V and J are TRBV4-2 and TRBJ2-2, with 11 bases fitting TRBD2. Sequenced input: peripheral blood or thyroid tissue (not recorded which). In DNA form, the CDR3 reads TGTGCCAGCAGCCAGACGGGACAGGGCCTAGCGGGAGGAACCGGGGAGCTGTTTTTT. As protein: CASSQTGQGLAGGTGELFF.